Detailed here is one TCR beta chain. The target antigen is unknown. The germline gene is not matched at one end of the junction; a read error may be the cause. This sample was taken from a study of cytomegalovirus exposure and HLA in healthy donors. Study-wide findings and caveats: Among the CMV-associated chains, three were confirmed in vitro as specific for CMV antigens. The study designated around 150 TCR beta chains cytomegalovirus-associated.

The germline gives CDR1 MNHEY, CDR2 SVGAGI. The CDR3 has 12 amino acids. Libraries were prepared by immunoSEQ multiplex PCR; TCRdb keeps only in-frame clonotypes and omits some of them. In the table there are 200,000 or so clones, 84% of which are singletons. The source of this sequence is a woman younger than 45 in good health and CMV-seropositive. The sample consisted of PBMCs. V usage is TRBV6-5 and J usage is TRBJ2-7, with a possible D match to TRBD2 (5 bases). The CDR3 is CASSPGLYAQYF. DNA of the CDR3: TGTGCCAGCAGTCCCGGACTGTACGCGCAGTACTTC.